The clone carrying this T cell receptor (beta chain) was detected only a few times. TCRdb fed the 5' RACE reads into MiXCR, producing one record per CDR3 protein. Of 85,000 to 90,000 distinct CDR3 sequences in the sample, 13% to 15% are singletons; the top ten hold around 5.8%. This record belongs to a study of early T cells in non-severe SARS-CoV-2 infection. As for the study in general: Unsorted whole blood bulk RNA was sequenced, with unpaired chains.

The receptor's source is an adult who was a healthcare worker with PCR-confirmed SARS-CoV-2 infection or an uninfected control (not recorded which). Sequenced sample: whole blood.

CDR3: CASSPGLRTEAFF. CDR3 coding DNA: TGTGCCAGCAGCCCAGGCTTGCGCACTGAAGCTTTCTTT. This rearrangement joins TRBV7-9 to TRBJ1-1; D unclear. The V end was cut by 5 bases, the J end by 4 bases, with 11 bases between. The V gene's germline CDR1 is SEHNR and CDR2 FQNEAQ (reference sequence). The CDR3 is 13 residues long. Looking up the rest from reference TRBV7-9 and TRBJ1-1 gives the full variable domain: DTGVSQNPRHKITKRGQNVTFRCDPISEHNRLYWYRQTLGQGPEFLTYFQNEAQLEKSRLLSDRFSAERPKGSFSTLEIQRTEQGDSAMYLCASSPGLRTEAFFGQGTRLTVV.